The clone carrying this T cell receptor (beta chain) was observed once. The material for each subset, its genomic DNA, was split evenly across several immunoSEQ plates. Data came from immunoSEQ multiplex PCR; TCRdb stores just in-frame clones and leaves some out. The data contain over 75,000 clones, over 60% of them seen just once; the ten biggest clones take up roughly 50%. The entry originates in a study of shared clonotypes between healthy human individuals. Whole-study context: With ages of 18 to 49, the donors were two women and a few men.

The CDR3 is made up of 16 amino acids. V was clipped by 4 bases and J by 0 bases, with 13 bases between them. Germline-derived CDR1 and CDR2 are ENHRY and SYGVKD. The receptor was isolated from a man aged 25-45 years in good health. Sample: memory CD8+ T cells sorted from blood. Specified subset: CD45RO+ cells pooled with CCR7-negative TemRA cells. The chain is built from TRBV10-3 and TRBJ2-1, with D perhaps being TRBD1 or TRBD2 (6 bases each). The CDR3 here is CAISGGDTSSYNEQFF. The CDR3 region has the DNA TGTGCCATCAGTGGCGGGGACACTAGCTCCTACAATGAGCAGTTCTTC.